Listed below are T cell receptor beta chains from one sample, sequenced in a study of T cell responses to AZD1222 COVID-19 vaccine. Repertoires were generated with immunoSEQ multiplex PCR, while TCRdb's copy carries only in-frame clones and drops some. The sample holds 150,000 to 180,000 clones; 90% are singletons and the top ten take about 1.6%. The starting material was peripheral blood, obtained 28 days after the second AZD1222 dose. These receptors came from an adult who received the AZD1222 COVID-19 vaccine. Each CDR3 is given without its conserved first and last residue. Rows may omit the clone size; those that give it use once, few, many or a size class.

>-|TRBJ1-5|TRBV2
ASSDWDQPQH
>-|TRBJ2-7|TRBV18
ASSPGGGREQY
>-|TRBJ2-1|TRBV7-9
ASSLAPSGLQNEQF
>-|TRBJ1-2|TRBV12-3/TRBV12-4
ASSYDTHYGYT
>-|TRBJ1-1|TRBV6-5
ASRRGGGEGAF
>-|TRBJ1-2|TRBV12-3/TRBV12-4
ASSFQANYGYT
>-|TRBJ2-5|TRBV5-1
ASSSNQETQY
>-|TRBJ1-2|TRBV5-6
ASSLFQTLLGYT
>once|TRBJ2-1|TRBV11-2
ASSSTPELSYNEQF
>-|TRBJ1-6|TRBV11-1
ASSLTGQGIVPLH
>once|TRBJ2-5|TRBV27
ASSLWPGETQY